The 2 T cell receptor beta chains presented below share a single source sample, sequenced in a study of OX40 agonist ivuxolimab in advanced cancers. Using immunoSEQ multiplex PCR, the repertoire was profiled, and TCRdb retains in-frame clones only, with some absent. This sample has 70,000 to 85,000 clones, with approximately 90% found just once. The sample consisted of CD4+ or CD8+ T cells sorted from blood, taken in a trial of the OX40 agonist ivuxolimab. These receptors were obtained from an adult with an advanced solid tumor such as melanoma, head and neck, liver or kidney cancer.

This clone came up a few times. V and J are TRBV6-5 and TRBJ2-7; 12 nucleotides line up with TRBD1. Germline loops: CDR1 MNHEY, CDR2 SVGAGI. This CDR3 has 16 residues. Trimming at V came to 4 bases and at J to 4 bases, leaving 8 bases not matched to a gene. The CDR3 protein is CASSSSGTGGGYEQYF. CDR3 nucleotide sequence: TGTGCCAGCAGTTCCTCCGGGACAGGGGGCGGTTACGAGCAGTACTTC.

The rearrangement joins TRBV5-1 to TRBJ2-7; D perhaps matches TRBD2 (6 bases). The V end was cut by 5 bases, the J end by 2 bases, with 17 bases between. CDR1 and CDR2 (germline): SGHRS, YFSETQ. The CDR3 contains 15 residues. In DNA form, the CDR3 reads TGCGCCAGCAGGTCGGGAGCGGGCACGACCTACGAGCAGTACTTC. This gives the protein CASRSGAGTTYEQYF.